The text below deals with one TCR beta chain. The sample belongs to a study of control samples from healthy donors and cancer patients. The table came from immunoSEQ multiplex PCR; TCRdb's copy has only in-frame clones and leaves some out. The sample carries about 130,000 clones, about 93% recorded once. CDR1 is MNHEY and CDR2 is SVGAGI in the germline V gene. The CDR3 runs 13 residues. J gave up 7 bases and V 6 bases, and 3 bases lay outside the gene matches. The chain has TRBV6-5 and TRBJ1-6; TRBD1 matches 7 bases. The source of this sequence is a man in his fifties or sixties with colorectal cancer. The sample comprised PBMCs. CDR3 in DNA: TGTGCCAGCAGGCCAGGGGGAAATTCACCCCTCCACTTT. Residues: CASRPGGNSPLHF.